This T cell receptor (beta chain) was retrieved from a study of OX40 agonist ivuxolimab in advanced cancers. Libraries were prepared by immunoSEQ multiplex PCR; TCRdb keeps only in-frame clonotypes and omits some of them. Here the sample spans around 74,000 clones, less than 85% being singletons. V lost 1 base to trimming and J lost 2 bases; unmatched junction nucleotides: 8. The CDR3 is 17 residues long. Looked up from germline, CDR1 is SGHVS and CDR2 is FQNEAQ. The chain is built from TRBV7-8 and TRBJ2-1; 7 bases line up with TRBD2. This clonotype was sampled from an adult with an advanced solid tumor such as melanoma, head and neck, liver or kidney cancer. This specimen was CD4+ or CD8+ T cells sorted from blood, taken in a trial of the OX40 agonist ivuxolimab. The CDR3 protein is CASSLESRREPYNEQFF. The CDR3 DNA follows: TGTGCCAGCAGCTTAGAGAGTCGGCGGGAGCCCTACAATGAGCAGTTCTTC.